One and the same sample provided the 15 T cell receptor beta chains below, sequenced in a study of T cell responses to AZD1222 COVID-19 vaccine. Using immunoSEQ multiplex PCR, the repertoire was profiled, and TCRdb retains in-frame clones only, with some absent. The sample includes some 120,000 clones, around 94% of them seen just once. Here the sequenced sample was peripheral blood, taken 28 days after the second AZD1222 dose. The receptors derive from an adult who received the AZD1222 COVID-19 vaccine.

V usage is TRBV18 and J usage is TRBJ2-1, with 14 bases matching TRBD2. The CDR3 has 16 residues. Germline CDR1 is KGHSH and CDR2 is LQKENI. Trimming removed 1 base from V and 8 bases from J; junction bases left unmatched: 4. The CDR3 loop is CASSPRTSGRLDEQFF. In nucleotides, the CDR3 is TGTGCCAGCTCACCACGGACTAGCGGGAGGTTGGATGAGCAGTTCTTC.

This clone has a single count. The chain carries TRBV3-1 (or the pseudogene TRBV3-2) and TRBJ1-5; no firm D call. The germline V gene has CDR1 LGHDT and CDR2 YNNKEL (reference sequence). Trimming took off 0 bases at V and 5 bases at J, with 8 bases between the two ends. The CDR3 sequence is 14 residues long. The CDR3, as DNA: TGTGCCAGCAGCCAAGATGGGGAGGATCAGCCCCAGCATTTT. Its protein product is CASSQDGEDQPQHF.

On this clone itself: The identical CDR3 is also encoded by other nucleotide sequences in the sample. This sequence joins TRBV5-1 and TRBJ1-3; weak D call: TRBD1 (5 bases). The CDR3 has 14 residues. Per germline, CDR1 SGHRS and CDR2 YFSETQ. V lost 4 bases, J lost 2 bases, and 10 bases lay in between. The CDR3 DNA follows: TGCGCCAGCAGCCTTGGGGGAACTGGAAACACCATATATTTT. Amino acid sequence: CASSLGGTGNTIYF.

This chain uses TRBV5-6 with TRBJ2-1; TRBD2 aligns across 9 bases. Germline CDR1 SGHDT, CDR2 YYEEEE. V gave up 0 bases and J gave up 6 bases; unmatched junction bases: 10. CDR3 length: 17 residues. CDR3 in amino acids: CASSLDLAGIRSNEQFF. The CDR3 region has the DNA TGTGCCAGCAGCTTGGATCTAGCGGGAATTAGATCCAATGAGCAGTTCTTC.

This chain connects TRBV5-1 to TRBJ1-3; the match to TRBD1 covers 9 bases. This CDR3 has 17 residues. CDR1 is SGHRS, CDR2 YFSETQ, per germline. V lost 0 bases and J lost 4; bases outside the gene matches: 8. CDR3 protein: CASSLGGQGLGGNTIYF. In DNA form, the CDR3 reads TGCGCCAGCAGCTTGGGAGGACAGGGGCTGGGCGGAAACACCATATATTTT.

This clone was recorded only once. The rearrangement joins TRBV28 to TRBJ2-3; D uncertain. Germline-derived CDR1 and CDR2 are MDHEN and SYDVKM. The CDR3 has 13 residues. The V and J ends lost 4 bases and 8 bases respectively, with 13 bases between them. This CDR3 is CASSSHGTLTQYF. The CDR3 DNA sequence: TGTGCCAGCAGTTCGCATGGCACCCTTACGCAGTATTTT. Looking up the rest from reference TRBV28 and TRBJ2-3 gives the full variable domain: DVKVTQSSRYLVKRTGEKVFLECVQDMDHENMFWYRQDPGLGLRLIYFSYDVKMKEKGDIPEGYSVSREKKERFSLILESASTNQTSMYLCASSSHGTLTQYFGPGTRLTVL.

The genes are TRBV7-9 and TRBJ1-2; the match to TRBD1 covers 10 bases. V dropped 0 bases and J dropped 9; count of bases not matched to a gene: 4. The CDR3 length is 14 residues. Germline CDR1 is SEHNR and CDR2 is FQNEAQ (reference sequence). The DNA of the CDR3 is TGTGCCAGCAGCTTAGCTGGGACAGGGGCCCGCTACACCTTC. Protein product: CASSLAGTGARYTF.

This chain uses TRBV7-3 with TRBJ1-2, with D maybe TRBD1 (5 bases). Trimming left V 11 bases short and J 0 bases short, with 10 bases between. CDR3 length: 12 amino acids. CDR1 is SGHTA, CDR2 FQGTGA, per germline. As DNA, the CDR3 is TGTGCCGGGGGGGAAGCTAACTATGGCTACACCTTC. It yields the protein CAGGEANYGYTF. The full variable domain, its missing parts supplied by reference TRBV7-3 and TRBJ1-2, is GAGVSQTPSNKVTEKGKYVELRCDPISGHTALYWYRQSLGQGPEFLIYFQGTGAADDSGLPNDRFFAVRPEGSVSTLKIQRTERGDSAVYLCAGGEANYGYTFGSGTRLTVV.

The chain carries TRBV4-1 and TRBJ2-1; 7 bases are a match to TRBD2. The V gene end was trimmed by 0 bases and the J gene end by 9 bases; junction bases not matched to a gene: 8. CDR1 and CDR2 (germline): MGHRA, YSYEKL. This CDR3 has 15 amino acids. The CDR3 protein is CASSQDLTSDSEQFF. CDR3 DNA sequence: TGCGCCAGCAGCCAAGATCTCACTAGCGACAGTGAGCAGTTCTTC.

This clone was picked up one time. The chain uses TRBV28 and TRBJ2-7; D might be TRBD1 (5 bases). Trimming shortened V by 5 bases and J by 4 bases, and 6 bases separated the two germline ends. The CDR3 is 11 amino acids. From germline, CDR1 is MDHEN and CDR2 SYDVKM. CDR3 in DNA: TGTGCCAGCAGTACAGGTTACGAGCAGTACTTC. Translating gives CASSTGYEQYF.

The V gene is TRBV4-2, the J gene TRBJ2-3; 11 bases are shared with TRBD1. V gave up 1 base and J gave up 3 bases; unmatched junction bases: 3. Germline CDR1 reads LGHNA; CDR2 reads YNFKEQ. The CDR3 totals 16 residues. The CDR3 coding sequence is TGTGCCAGCAGCCAAGGGCGGGACAGGGGGACAGATACGCAGTATTTT. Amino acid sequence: CASSQGRDRGTDTQYF.

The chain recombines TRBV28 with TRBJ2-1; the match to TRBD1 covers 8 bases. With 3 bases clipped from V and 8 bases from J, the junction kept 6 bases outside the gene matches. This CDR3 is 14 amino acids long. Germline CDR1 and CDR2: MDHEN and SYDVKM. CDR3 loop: CASSFGTGGYEQFF. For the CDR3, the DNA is TGTGCCAGCAGTTTCGGGACAGGCGGCTATGAGCAGTTCTTC. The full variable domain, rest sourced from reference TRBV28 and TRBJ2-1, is DVKVTQSSRYLVKRTGEKVFLECVQDMDHENMFWYRQDPGLGLRLIYFSYDVKMKEKGDIPEGYSVSREKKERFSLILESASTNQTSMYLCASSFGTGGYEQFFGPGTRLTVL.

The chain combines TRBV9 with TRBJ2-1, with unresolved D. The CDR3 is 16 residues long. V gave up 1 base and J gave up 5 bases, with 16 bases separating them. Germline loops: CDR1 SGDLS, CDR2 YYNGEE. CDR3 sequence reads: CASSVTLWAANNEQFF. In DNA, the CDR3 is TGTGCCAGCAGCGTAACGTTGTGGGCGGCTAACAATGAGCAGTTCTTC. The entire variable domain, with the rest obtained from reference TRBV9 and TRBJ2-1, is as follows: DSGVTQTPKHLITATGQRVTLRCSPRSGDLSVYWYQQSLDQGLQFLIQYYNGEERAKGNILERFSAQQFPDLHSELNLSSLELGDSALYFCASSVTLWAANNEQFFGPGTRLTVL.

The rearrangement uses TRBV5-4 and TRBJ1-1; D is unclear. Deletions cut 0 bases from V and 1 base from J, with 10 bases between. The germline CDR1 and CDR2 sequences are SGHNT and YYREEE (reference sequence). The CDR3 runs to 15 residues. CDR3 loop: CASSLGRSQNTEAFF. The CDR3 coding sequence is TGTGCCAGCAGCTTGGGCAGGTCCCAGAACACTGAAGCTTTCTTT. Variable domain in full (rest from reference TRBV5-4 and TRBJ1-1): ETGVTQSPTHLIKTRGQQVTLRCSSQSGHNTVSWYQQALGQGPQFIFQYYREEENGRGNFPPRFSGLQFPNYSSELNVNALELDDSALYLCASSLGRSQNTEAFFGQGTRLTVV.

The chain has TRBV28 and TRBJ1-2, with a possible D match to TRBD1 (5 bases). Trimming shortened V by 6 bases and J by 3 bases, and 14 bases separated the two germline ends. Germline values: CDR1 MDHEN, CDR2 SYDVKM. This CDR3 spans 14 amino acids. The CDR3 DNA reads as TGTGCCAGCAGACCTCCCCAGGGCTACTATGGCTACACCTTC. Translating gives CASRPPQGYYGYTF.